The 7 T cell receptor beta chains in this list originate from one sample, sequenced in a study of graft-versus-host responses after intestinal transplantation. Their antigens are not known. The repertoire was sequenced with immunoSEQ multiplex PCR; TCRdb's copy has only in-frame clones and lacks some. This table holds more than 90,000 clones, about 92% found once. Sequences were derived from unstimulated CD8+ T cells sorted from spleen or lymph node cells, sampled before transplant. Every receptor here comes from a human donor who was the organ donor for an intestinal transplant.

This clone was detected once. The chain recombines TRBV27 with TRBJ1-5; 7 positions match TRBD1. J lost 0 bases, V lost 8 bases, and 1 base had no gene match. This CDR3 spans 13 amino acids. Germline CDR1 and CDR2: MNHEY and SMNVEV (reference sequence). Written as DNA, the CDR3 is TGTGCCAGCGGGGACAGTAGCAATCAGCCCCAGCATTTT. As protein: CASGDSSNQPQHF.

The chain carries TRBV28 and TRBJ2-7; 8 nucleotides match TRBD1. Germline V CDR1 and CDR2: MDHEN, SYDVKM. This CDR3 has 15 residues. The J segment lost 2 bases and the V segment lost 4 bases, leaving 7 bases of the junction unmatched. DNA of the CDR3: TGTGCCAGCAGTTCCGAGACAGGGGCAGCCTACGAGCAGTACTTC. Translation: CASSSETGAAYEQYF.

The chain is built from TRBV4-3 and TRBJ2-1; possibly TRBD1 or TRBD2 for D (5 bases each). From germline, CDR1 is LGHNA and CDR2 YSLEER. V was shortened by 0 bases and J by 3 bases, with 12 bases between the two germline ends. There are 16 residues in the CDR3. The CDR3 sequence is CASSQDPQGDYNEQFF. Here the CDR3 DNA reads TGCGCCAGCAGCCAAGATCCCCAGGGAGACTACAATGAGCAGTTCTTC.

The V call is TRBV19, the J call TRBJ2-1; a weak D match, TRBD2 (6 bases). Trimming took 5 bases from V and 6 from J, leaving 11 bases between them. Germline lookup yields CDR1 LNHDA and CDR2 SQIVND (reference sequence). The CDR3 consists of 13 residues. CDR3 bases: TGTGCCAGTAGTCCCGGGACTCGCAATGAGCAGTTCTTC. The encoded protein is CASSPGTRNEQFF.

The CDR3 here is CASSLAGRAAYEQYF. The CDR3 nucleotides are TGTGCCAGCAGCCTCGCCGGGAGGGCTGCTTACGAGCAGTACTTC. The gene calls are TRBV5-6 and TRBJ2-7; 8 bases are a match to TRBD2. The CDR3 covers 15 residues. Germline V gene sequence: CDR1 SGHDT, CDR2 YYEEEE. Losses at the gene ends were 4 bases for V and 4 bases for J; bases not matched to a gene: 10.

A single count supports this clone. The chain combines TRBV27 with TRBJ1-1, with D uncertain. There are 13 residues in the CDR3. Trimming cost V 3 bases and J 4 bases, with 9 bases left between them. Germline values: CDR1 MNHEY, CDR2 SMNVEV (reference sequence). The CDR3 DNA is TGTGCCAGCAGTTTTCGGGGTATCACTGAAGCTTTCTTT. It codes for CASSFRGITEAFF.

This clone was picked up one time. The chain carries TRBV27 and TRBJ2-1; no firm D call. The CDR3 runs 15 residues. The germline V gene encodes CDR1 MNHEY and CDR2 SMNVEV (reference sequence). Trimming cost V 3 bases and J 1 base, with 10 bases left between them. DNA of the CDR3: TGTGCCAGCAGTTTGTTGGGCGCGTCCTACAATGAGCAGTTCTTC. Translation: CASSLLGASYNEQFF.